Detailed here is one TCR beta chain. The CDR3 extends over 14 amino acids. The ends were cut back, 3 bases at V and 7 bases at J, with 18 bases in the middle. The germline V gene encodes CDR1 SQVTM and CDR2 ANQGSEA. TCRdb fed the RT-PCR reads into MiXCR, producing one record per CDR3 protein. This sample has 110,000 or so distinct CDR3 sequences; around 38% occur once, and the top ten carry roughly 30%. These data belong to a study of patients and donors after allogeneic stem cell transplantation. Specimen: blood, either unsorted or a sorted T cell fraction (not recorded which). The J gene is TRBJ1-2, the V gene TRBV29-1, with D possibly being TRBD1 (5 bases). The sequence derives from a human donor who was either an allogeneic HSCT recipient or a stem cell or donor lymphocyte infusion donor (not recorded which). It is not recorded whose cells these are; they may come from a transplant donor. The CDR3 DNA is TGCAGCGTTGACACCACCCGGGGCGGGGCTGGCTACACCTTC. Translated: CSVDTTRGGAGYTF.